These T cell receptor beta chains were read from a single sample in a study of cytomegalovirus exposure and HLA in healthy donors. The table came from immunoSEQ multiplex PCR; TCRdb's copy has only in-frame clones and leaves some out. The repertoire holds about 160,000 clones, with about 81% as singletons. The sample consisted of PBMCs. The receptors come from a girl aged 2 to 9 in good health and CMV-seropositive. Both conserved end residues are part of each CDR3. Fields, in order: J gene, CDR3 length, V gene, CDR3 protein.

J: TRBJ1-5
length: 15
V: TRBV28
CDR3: CASSRWAGGNQPQHF

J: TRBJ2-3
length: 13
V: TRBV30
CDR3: CAWTQGGPDTQYF

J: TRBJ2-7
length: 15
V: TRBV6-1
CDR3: CASRGTGPRSGEQYF

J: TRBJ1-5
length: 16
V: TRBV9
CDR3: CASSTGRSIRNQPQHF

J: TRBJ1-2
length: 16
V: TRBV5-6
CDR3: CASSLAVQGWSYGYTF

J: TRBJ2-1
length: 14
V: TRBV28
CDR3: CASNPSELRGEQFF

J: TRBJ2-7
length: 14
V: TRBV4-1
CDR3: CASSQGVQGYEQYF

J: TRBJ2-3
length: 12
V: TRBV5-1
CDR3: CASRRGLDTQYF

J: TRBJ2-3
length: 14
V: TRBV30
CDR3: CAWHRDRGTDTQYF

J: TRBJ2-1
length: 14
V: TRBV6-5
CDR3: CASSLDRYNNEQFF

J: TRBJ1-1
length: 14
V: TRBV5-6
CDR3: CASSPGQGNTEAFF

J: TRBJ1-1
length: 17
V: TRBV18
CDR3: CASSPLAGQVANTEAFF

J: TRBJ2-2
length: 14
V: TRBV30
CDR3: CAWKREGAGGELFF

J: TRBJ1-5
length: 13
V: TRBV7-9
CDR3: CASSSQGGQPQHF

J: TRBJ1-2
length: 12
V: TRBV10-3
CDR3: CAIRQGKDGYTF

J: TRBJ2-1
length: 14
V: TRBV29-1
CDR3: CSAEGSGGLNEQFF

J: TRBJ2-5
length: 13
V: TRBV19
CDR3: CATAGPQGETQYF

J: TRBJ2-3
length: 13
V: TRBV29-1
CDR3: CSVVTSARDTQYF

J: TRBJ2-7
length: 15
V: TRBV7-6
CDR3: CASSLLAGGNNEQYF

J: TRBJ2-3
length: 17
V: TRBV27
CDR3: CASSRLGTSGRLDTQYF

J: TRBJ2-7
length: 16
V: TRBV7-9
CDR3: CASSFTTSGPTYEQYF

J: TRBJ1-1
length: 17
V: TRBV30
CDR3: CAWSVKYVTGAYTEAFF

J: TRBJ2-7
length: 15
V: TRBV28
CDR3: CASRPWGSGSHEQYF

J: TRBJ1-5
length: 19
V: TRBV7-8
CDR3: CASSLDEDLEGGPNGSQHF

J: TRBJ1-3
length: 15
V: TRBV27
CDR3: CARSFDRGSGNTIYF

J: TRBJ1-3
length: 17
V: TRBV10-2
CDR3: CASSGPKGQGSGNTIYF

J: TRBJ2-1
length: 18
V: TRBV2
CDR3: CASRALVMGGRSYNEQFF

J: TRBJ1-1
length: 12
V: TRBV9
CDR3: CASSRGNTEAFF

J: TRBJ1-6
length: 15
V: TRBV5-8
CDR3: CASSFGTGYNSPLHF

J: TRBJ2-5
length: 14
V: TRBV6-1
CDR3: CASSDMDRKETQYF

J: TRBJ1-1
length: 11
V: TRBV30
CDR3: CAWSVRGEAFF

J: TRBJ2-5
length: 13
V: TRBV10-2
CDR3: CASSTENQETQYF

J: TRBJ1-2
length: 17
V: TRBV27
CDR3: CASSLHPGQGFGNDYTF

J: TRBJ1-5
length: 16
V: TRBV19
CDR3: CASSIEPPRRGQPQHF

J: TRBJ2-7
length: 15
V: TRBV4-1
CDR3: CASSQDSGALYEQYF

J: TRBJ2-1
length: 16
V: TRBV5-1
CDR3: CASSLATSGLQLGQFF

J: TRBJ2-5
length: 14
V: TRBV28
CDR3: CASTRQGSQETQYF

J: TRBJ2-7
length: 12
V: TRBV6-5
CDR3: CASSLQGYEQYF

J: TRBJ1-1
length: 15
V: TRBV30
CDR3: CAWSAQGRAGTEAFF

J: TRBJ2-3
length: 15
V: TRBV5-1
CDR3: CASSLQAGRTDTQYF

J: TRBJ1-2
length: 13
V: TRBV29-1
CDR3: CSVERGTGTGYTF

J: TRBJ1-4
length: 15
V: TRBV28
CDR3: CASSFGGTGHEKLFF

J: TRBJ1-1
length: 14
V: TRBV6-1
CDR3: CASSETGLGTEAFF

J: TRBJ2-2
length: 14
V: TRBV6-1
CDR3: CASKFGGAAGELFF

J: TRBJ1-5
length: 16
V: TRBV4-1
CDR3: CASSQEVTGLDQPQHF

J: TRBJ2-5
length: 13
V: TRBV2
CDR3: CASNLVGGETQYF

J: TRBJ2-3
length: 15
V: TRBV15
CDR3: CATSRVGGFTDTQYF

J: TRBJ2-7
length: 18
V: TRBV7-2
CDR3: CASSLVPGRQGTTYEQYF

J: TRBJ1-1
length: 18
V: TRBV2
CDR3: CASSEALYGEVPRTEAFF

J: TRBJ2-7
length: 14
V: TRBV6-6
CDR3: CASRDPGTLYEQYF

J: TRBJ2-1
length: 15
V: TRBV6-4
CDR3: CASSDSSGDYNEQFF

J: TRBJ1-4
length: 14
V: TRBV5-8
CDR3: CASSLEGGNEKLFF

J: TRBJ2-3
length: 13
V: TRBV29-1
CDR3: CSAVAGVTDTQYF

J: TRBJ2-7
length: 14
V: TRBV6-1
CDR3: CASSVTGLAYEQYF

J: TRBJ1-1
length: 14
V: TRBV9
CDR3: CASSPGQGAGEAFF

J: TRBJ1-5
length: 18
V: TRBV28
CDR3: CASSLSVTVEYSNQPQHF

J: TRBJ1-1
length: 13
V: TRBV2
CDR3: CASSPGQNTEAFF

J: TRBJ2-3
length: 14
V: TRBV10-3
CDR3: CATTRDYSTDTQYF

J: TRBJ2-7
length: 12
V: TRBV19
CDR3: CASSSAGYEQYF